This entry describes one TCR beta chain. Its cognate antigen is unknown. The data are from a study of T cells in narcolepsy. Overall study: Enrolled donors included narcolepsy type 1 or type 2 patients and healthy controls.

The CDR3 loop spans 16 amino acids. V dropped 0 bases and J dropped 7; count of bases not matched to a gene: 8. Germline-derived CDR1 and CDR2 are SGDLS and YYNGEE. Assay: immunoSEQ multiplex PCR; the TCRdb copy retains only in-frame clones and omits some. This sample has some 30,000 clones, with around 87% found just once. Overall study results and limits: No autoreactive T cell clone sequences appeared in some memory CD4+ repertoires. Healthy controls reportedly lacked the autoreactive clonotypes serially found in patients' blood. Autoreactive HCRT-specific and TRIB2-specific clonotypes were marked in same-patient CSF-versus-blood CD4+ comparisons.

Sequencing was done on a sample of memory (CD45RA-) CD4+ T cells from blood. The source is a human donor in good health. The chain employs TRBV9 and TRBJ2-1; 9 bases map to TRBD2. The CDR3 DNA reads as TGTGCCAGCAGCGTAGGGGGCGGGAGGGCCGCGAATGAGCAGTTCTTC. This codes for CASSVGGGRAANEQFF.